The next 19 T cell receptor beta chains were all read from a single sample in a study of CD8 T cells in ankylosing spondylitis. TCRdb re-derived calls from the 5' RACE reads in MiXCR, one entry per CDR3 protein. The table has 50,000 to 70,000 distinct CDR3 sequences, 6% to 8% seen once. The sequencing input was synovial fluid, either unsorted or a sorted T cell fraction (not recorded which). These receptor sequences come from a male donor with ankylosing spondylitis.

At least ten counts were recorded for this clonotype. This chain links TRBV5-1 with TRBJ2-2; the match to TRBD2 covers 8 bases. CDR1 is SGHRS, CDR2 YFSETQ, per germline. This CDR3 comprises 15 residues. V was pared by 2 bases and J by 3 bases, with 3 bases of the junction left unmatched. The CDR3 here is CASSFAAGDTGELFF. The CDR3, as DNA: TGCGCCAGCAGCTTTGCAGCGGGGGACACCGGGGAGCTGTTTTTT.

This clonotype was found many times. This chain connects TRBV5-1 to TRBJ2-7; tentatively, D is TRBD1 (7 bases). The V end was cut by 5 bases, the J end by 2 bases, with 14 bases between. CDR1 and CDR2 from the germline V gene are SGHRS and YFSETQ. The CDR3 loop spans 14 amino acids. DNA of the CDR3: TGCGCCAGCAGATCTCAGGGGGGTACCTACGAGCAGTACTTC. Protein sequence: CASRSQGGTYEQYF.

This clonotype appeared many times. V usage is TRBV20-1 and J usage is TRBJ2-3; 7 bases align to TRBD2. The CDR3 is made up of 16 amino acids. V was clipped by 3 bases and J by 1 base; unmatched bases: 10. CDR1 and CDR2 from the germline V gene are DFQATT and SNEGSKA (reference sequence). CDR3 amino acids: CSARGPLAEGTDTQYF. In nucleotides, the CDR3 is TGCAGTGCTAGGGGCCCCCTAGCGGAGGGCACAGATACGCAGTATTTT.

Many counts were recorded for this clonotype. V and J are TRBV6-5 and TRBJ1-2; D unclear. The CDR3 is made up of 14 amino acids. V lost 3 bases, J lost 8 bases, and 16 bases lay in between. Germline lookup yields CDR1 MNHEY and CDR2 SVGAGI. CDR3 bases: TGTGCCAGCAGTTATGGACCGCCGGTAACCGGCTACACCTTC. It translates to CASSYGPPVTGYTF.

This clonotype has just a few counts. Written as DNA, the CDR3 is TGTGCCAGCTCACAGTCGCGGTACGACTATGGCTACACCTTC. Amino acid sequence: CASSQSRYDYGYTF. The chain combines TRBV18 with TRBJ1-2; D is uncertain. CDR1 and CDR2 from the germline V gene are KGHSH and LQKENI. The V end lost 4 bases, the J end lost 3 bases, and 12 bases lay between the germline ends. The CDR3 has 14 residues.

The V gene is TRBV7-9, the J gene TRBJ2-1, with D unclear. CDR3 length: 14 amino acids. CDR1 SEHNR and CDR2 FQNEAQ come from the germline V gene (reference sequence). V was clipped by 1 base and J by 2 bases, with 6 bases between them. The CDR3 is CASSLEAAYNEQFF. In nucleotides, the CDR3 is TGTGCCAGCAGCTTAGAGGCTGCCTACAATGAGCAGTTCTTC.

This clonotype was detected many times. The gene calls are TRBV28 and TRBJ2-3; 7 bases are a match to TRBD1. CDR1 is MDHEN, CDR2 SYDVKM, per germline. CDR3 length: 11 amino acids. V gave up 8 bases and J gave up 15 bases; unmatched junction bases: 11. The chain's CDR3 is CASADRAQTYF. CDR3 sequence (DNA): TGTGCCAGCGCCGACAGGGCCCAGACCTATTTT.

This clonotype was recorded at least ten times. The chain is built from TRBV12-3 or TRBV12-4 and TRBJ2-1; TRBD2 matches 12 bases. The CDR3 runs 15 residues. Trimming at V came to 6 bases and at J to 5 bases, leaving 5 bases not matched to a gene. The DNA for the CDR3 is TGTGCCAGCAGGCCTCGGACTAGCGGGAACAATGAGCAGTTCTTC. The encoded protein is CASRPRTSGNNEQFF.

This clonotype was counted between two and nine times. The rearrangement links TRBV5-1 to TRBJ1-5, with a tentative D call TRBD1 (6 bases). The CDR3 has 15 amino acids. Germline CDR1 reads SGHRS; CDR2 reads YFSETQ. Trimming removed 4 bases from V and 5 bases from J, with 16 bases in between. This CDR3 reads CASSQSPGGDQPQHF. In nucleotides, the CDR3 is TGCGCCAGCAGCCAATCCCCCGGGGGCGATCAGCCCCAGCATTTT.

This clonotype has ten or more counts. The CDR3 spells CASSLSHGGYYEQYF. The CDR3 bases are TGTGCCAGCAGTTTATCACATGGGGGCTACTACGAGCAGTACTTC. The chain couples TRBV27 to TRBJ2-7, with D possibly TRBD1 on 6 matching bases. V gave up 0 bases and J gave up 3 bases, with 12 bases separating them. Germline V gives CDR1 MNHEY, CDR2 SMNVEV (reference sequence). The CDR3 totals 15 residues.

V gene TRBV3-1 combines with J gene TRBJ1-1; D remains unclear. This CDR3 is 14 amino acids long. Germline V gene data show CDR1 as LGHDT and CDR2 as YNNKEL (reference sequence). Trimming shortened V by 7 bases and J by 0 bases, and 12 bases separated the two germline ends. The CDR3 coding sequence is TGTGCCAGCACCCCTCATGGTATGAACACTGAAGCTTTCTTT. It translates to CASTPHGMNTEAFF.

This clonotype was detected many times. V and J are TRBV7-9 and TRBJ2-7, with D possibly matching TRBD2 (6 bases). There are 16 residues in the CDR3. Germline V lookup: CDR1 SEHNR, CDR2 FQNEAQ (reference sequence). Trimming stripped 5 bases from V and 6 bases from J, with 23 bases between. CDR3 sequence (DNA): TGTGCCAGCAGCCCTCCCGCTCTAGCGACCTTGGGCGAGCAGTACTTC. Protein: CASSPPALATLGEQYF.

This rearrangement joins TRBV5-1 to TRBJ1-6; TRBD1 might be the D (6 bases). CDR1 and CDR2 from the germline V gene are SGHRS and YFSETQ. Deletions cut 4 bases from V and 6 bases from J, with 11 bases between. CDR3 length equals 14 residues. As DNA, the CDR3 is TGCGCCAGCAGCACGGGACAAGCTAATTCACCCCTCCACTTT. It is translated as CASSTGQANSPLHF.

The count of this clonotype is one. This chain connects TRBV28 to TRBJ1-3, with D possibly being TRBD1 (6 bases). CDR1 and CDR2 from the germline V gene are MDHEN and SYDVKM. The length of the CDR3 is 15 residues. Trimming took 5 bases from V and 4 from J, leaving 15 bases between them. The CDR3 region has the DNA TGTGCCAGCAGTATGCTCAGGGGCCGGGGAAACACCATATATTTT. It is translated as CASSMLRGRGNTIYF.

At least ten counts were recorded for this clonotype. Relative to the germline gene, one junction end is altered; a read error may explain this. This chain uses TRBV5-1 with TRBJ2-4, with 14 bases matching TRBD2. This CDR3 region has 14 residues. Germline CDR1 SGHRS, CDR2 YFSETQ. Here the CDR3 reads CASSLDPGLAGVDF. In DNA form, the CDR3 reads TGCGCCAGCAGCTTGGATCCGGGACTAGCGGGAGTGGACTTC.

This clonotype was observed at least ten times. The chain combines TRBV28 with TRBJ2-7; the D gene is possibly TRBD2 (5 bases). V lost 3 bases and J lost 2, with 14 bases in between. This CDR3 has 15 amino acids. From germline, CDR1 is MDHEN and CDR2 SYDVKM. CDR3 region: CASSFGGVRAYEQYF. DNA for the CDR3: TGTGCCAGCAGTTTTGGAGGAGTTCGCGCCTACGAGCAGTACTTC. Variable domain in full (rest from reference TRBV28 and TRBJ2-7): DVKVTQSSRYLVKRTGEKVFLECVQDMDHENMFWYRQDPGLGLRLIYFSYDVKMKEKGDIPEGYSVSREKKERFSLILESASTNQTSMYLCASSFGGVRAYEQYFGPGTRLTVT.

This clonotype was counted ten times or more. The V gene is TRBV11-2, the J gene TRBJ2-1, with TRBD2 matching 16 bases. Germline V gene lookup returns CDR1 SGHAT and CDR2 FQNNGV. J gave up 9 bases and V 5 bases, and 16 bases lay outside the gene matches. This CDR3 spans 19 amino acids. CDR3 residues: CASSQKGPGTSGRAGEQFF. CDR3 bases: TGTGCCAGCAGCCAAAAAGGTCCCGGGACTAGCGGGAGGGCCGGTGAGCAGTTCTTC.

The sample holds many counts of this clonotype. V and J are TRBV29-1 and TRBJ1-2, with a weak D call TRBD1 (6 bases). Per the germline V gene, CDR1 is SQVTM and CDR2 is ANQGSEA. This CDR3 comprises 15 residues. Trimming stripped 8 bases from V and 1 base from J, with 20 bases between. The CDR3 loop reads CSISLRGADNYGYTF. For the CDR3, the DNA is TGCAGCATATCCCTAAGGGGGGCAGATAACTATGGCTACACCTTC. Drawing the rest from reference TRBV29-1 and TRBJ1-2, the complete variable domain is SAVISQKPSRDICQRGTSLTIQCQVDSQVTMMFWYRQQPGQSLTLIATANQGSEATYESGFVIDKFPISRPNLTFSTLTVSNMSPEDSSIYLCSISLRGADNYGYTFGSGTRLTVV.

The chain has TRBV7-2 and TRBJ2-2; TRBD2 aligns across 10 bases. V was pared by 5 bases and J by 3 bases, with 6 bases of the junction left unmatched. The length of the CDR3 is 16 residues. In germline, CDR1 is SGHTA, CDR2 FQGNSA. The CDR3: CASSPGLAVHTGELFF. The CDR3 DNA reads TGTGCCAGCAGCCCAGGACTAGCGGTTCACACCGGGGAGCTGTTTTTT.